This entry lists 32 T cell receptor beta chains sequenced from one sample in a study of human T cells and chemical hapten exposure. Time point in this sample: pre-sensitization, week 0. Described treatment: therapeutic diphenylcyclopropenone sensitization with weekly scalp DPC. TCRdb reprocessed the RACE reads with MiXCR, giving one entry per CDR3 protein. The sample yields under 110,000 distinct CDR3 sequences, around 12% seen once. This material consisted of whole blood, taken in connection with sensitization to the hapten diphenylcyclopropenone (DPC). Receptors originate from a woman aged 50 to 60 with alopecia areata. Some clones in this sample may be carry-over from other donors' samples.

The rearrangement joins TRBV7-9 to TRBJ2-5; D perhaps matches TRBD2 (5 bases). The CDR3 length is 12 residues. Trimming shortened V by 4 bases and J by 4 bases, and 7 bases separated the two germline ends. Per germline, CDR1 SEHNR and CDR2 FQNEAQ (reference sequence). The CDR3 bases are TGTGCCAGCAGCTGGGAGCGAGAGACCCAGTACTTC. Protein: CASSWERETQYF.

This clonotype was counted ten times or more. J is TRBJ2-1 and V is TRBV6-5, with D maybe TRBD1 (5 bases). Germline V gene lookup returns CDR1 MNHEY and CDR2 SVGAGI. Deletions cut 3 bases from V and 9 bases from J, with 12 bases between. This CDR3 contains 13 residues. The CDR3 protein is CASSYDGASEQFF. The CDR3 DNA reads TGTGCCAGCAGTTATGATGGGGCGAGTGAGCAGTTCTTC.

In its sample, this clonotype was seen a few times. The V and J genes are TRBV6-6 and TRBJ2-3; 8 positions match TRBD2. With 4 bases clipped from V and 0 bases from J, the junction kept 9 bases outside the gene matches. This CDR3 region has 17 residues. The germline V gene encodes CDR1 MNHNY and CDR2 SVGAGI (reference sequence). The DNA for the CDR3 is TGTGCCAGCAGTTCCCCAGCGGGAGAGGGAAGCACAGATACGCAGTATTTT. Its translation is CASSSPAGEGSTDTQYF.

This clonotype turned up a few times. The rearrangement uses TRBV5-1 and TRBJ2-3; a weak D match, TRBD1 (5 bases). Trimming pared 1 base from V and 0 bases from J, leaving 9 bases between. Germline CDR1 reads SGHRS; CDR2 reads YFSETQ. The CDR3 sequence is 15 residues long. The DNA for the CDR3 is TGCGCCAGCAGCTTGAGACAGACTAGCACAGATACGCAGTATTTT. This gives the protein CASSLRQTSTDTQYF.

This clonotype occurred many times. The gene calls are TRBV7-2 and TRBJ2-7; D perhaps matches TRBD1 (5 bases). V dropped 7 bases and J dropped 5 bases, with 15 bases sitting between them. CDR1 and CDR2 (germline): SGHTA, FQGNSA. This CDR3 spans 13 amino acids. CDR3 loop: CASTSVGPNEQYF. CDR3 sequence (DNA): TGTGCCAGCACCTCTGTGGGGCCTAACGAGCAGTACTTC.

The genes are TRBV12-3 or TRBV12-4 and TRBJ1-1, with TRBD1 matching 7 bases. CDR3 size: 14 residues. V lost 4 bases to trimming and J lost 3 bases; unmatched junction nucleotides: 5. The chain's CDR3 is CASSSGQAHTEAFF. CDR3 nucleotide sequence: TGTGCCAGCAGTTCCGGACAGGCGCACACTGAAGCTTTCTTT.

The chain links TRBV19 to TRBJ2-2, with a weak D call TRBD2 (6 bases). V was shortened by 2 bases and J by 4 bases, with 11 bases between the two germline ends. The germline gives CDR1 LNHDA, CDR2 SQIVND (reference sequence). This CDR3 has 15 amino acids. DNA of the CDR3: TGTGCCAGTAGTATACAGGGAGGACGCACCGGGGAGCTGTTTTTT. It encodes CASSIQGGRTGELFF.

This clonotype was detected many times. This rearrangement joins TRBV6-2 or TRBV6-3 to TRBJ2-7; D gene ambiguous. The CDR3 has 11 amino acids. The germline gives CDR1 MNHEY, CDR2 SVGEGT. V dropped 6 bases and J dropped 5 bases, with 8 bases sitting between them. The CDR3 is CASSPRNEQYF. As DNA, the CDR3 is TGTGCCAGCAGCCCTCGAAACGAGCAGTACTTC.

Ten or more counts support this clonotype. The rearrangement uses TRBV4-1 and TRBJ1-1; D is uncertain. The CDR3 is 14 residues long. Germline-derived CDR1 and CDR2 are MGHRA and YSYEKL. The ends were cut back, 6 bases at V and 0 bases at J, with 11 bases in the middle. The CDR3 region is CASRDGLMNTEAFF. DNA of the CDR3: TGCGCCAGCAGAGACGGACTGATGAACACTGAAGCTTTCTTT.

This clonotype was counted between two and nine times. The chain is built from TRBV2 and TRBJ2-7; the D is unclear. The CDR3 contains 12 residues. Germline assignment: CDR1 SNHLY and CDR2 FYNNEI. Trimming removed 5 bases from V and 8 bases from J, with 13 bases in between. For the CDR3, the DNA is TGTGCCAGCAGTCCGGACCTACGGCAGCAGTACTTC. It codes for CASSPDLRQQYF.

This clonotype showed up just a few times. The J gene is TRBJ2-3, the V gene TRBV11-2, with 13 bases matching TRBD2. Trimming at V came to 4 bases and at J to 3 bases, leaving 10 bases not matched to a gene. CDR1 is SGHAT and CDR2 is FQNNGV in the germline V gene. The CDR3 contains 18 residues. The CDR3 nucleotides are TGTGCCAGCAGCTCCCGAACAGGACTAGCGGGAGAGACAGATACGCAGTATTTT. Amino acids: CASSSRTGLAGETDTQYF.

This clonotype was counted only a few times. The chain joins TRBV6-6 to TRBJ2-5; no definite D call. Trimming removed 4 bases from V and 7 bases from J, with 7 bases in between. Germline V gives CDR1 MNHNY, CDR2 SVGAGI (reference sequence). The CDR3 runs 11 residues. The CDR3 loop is CASSSGLTQYF. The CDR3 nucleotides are TGTGCCAGCAGTTCCGGGTTGACCCAGTACTTC.

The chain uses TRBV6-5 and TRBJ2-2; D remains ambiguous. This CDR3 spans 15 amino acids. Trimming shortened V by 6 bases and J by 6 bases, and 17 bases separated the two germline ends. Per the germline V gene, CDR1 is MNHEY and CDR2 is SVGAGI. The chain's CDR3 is CASRTPGRTAGELFF. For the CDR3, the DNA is TGTGCCAGCAGGACTCCTGGGCGTACGGCCGGGGAGCTGTTTTTT.

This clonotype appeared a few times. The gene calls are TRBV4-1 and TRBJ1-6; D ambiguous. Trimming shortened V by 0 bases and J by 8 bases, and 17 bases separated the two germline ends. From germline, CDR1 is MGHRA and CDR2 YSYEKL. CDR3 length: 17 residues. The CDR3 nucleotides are TGCGCCAGCAGCCAAGATAGTGAAGCCTCGGGAGATTCACCCCTCCACTTT. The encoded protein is CASSQDSEASGDSPLHF.

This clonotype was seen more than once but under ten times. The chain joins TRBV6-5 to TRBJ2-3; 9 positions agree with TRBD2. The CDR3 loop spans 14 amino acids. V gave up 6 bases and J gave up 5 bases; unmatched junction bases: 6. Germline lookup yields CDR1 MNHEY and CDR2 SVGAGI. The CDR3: CASSPLAGEDTQYF. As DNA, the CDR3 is TGTGCCAGCAGCCCCTTAGCGGGAGAAGATACGCAGTATTTT.

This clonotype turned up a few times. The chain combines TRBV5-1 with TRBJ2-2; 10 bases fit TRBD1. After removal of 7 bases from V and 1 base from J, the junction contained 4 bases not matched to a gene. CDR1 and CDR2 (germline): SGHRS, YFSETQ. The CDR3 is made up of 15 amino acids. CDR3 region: CASSRDRGNTGELFF. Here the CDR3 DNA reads TGCGCCAGCTCCCGGGACAGGGGGAACACCGGGGAGCTGTTTTTT.

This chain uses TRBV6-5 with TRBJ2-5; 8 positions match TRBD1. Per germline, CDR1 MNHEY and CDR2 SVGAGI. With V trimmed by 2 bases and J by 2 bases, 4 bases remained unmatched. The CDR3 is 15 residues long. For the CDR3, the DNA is TGTGCCAGCAGTTACGCGGGACAGGAGCAAGAGACCCAGTACTTC. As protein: CASSYAGQEQETQYF.

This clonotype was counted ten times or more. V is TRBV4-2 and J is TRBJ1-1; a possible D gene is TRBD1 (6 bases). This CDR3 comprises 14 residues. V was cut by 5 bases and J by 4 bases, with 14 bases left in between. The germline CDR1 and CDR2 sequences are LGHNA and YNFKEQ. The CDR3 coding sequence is TGTGCCAGCAGCACCGACAGGCGGTCCACTGAAGCTTTCTTT. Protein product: CASSTDRRSTEAFF.

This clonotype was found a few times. The CDR3 DNA reads as TGTGCCAGCAGTTACCCCACAGGCCTTGGGCCCCAGCATTTT. Amino acid sequence: CASSYPTGLGPQHF. The chain carries TRBV6-2 or TRBV6-3 and TRBJ1-5; TRBD1 is a possible D gene (5 bases). Germline CDR1 reads MNHEY; CDR2 reads SVGEGT. Trimming removed 2 bases at V and 9 bases at J, with 14 bases between. The CDR3 covers 14 residues.

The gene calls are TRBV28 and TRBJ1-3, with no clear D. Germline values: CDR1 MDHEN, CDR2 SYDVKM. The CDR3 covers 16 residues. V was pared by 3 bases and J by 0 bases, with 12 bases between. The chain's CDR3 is CASSFPRQPSGNTIYF. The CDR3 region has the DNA TGTGCCAGCAGTTTTCCAAGGCAACCCTCTGGAAACACCATATATTTT.

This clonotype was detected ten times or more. Here the CDR3 reads CASLIAEETQYF. The CDR3 nucleotides read TGTGCCAGCCTAATAGCGGAAGAGACCCAGTACTTC. This chain uses TRBV28 with TRBJ2-5; maybe TRBD2 (6 bases). Germline V gives CDR1 MDHEN, CDR2 SYDVKM. Trimming left V 8 bases short and J 3 bases short, with 10 bases between. The CDR3 has 12 amino acids.

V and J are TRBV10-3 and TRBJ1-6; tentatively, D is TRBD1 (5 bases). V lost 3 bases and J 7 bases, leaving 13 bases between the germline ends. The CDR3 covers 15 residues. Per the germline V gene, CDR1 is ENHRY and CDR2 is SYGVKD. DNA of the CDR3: TGTGCCATCAGTGAAGGGGCAGGGAAGAATTCACCCCTCCACTTT. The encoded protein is CAISEGAGKNSPLHF.

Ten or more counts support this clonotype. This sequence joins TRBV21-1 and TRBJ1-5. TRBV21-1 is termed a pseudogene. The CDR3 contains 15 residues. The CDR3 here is CASSKGDGFNQPQHF. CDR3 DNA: TGTGCCAGCAGCAAAGGAGATGGGTTCAATCAGCCCCAGCATTTT.

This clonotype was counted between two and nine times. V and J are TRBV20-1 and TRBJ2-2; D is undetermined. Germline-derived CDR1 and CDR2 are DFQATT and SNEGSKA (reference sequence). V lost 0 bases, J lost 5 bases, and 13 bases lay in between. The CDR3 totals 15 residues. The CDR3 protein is CSARDMVSGTGELFF. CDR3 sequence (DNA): TGCAGTGCTAGAGATATGGTGTCGGGTACCGGGGAGCTGTTTTTT.

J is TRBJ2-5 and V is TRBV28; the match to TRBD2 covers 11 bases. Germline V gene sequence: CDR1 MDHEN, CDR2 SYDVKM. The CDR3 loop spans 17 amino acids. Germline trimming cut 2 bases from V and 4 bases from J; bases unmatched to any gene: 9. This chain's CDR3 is CASSLPRGLAGSETQYF. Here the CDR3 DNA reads TGTGCCAGCAGTTTACCACGTGGACTAGCGGGTTCAGAGACCCAGTACTTC.

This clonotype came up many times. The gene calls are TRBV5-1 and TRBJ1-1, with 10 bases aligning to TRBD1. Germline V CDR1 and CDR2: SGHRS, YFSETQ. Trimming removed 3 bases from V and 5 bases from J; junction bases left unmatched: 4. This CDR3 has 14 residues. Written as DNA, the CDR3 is TGCGCCAGCAGCTCCGGGACAGGGGTGACTGAAGCTTTCTTT. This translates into CASSSGTGVTEAFF.

CDR3 DNA sequence: TGTGCCAGCAGTTTTCGGGACAGGGGATTCACCGGGGAGCTGTTTTTT. Translated: CASSFRDRGFTGELFF. The rearrangement joins TRBV28 to TRBJ2-2; TRBD1 agrees at 10 bases. This CDR3 has 16 residues. Germline lookup yields CDR1 MDHEN and CDR2 SYDVKM. V gave up 3 bases and J gave up 4 bases; unmatched junction bases: 5. The whole variable domain, remainder taken from reference TRBV28 and TRBJ2-2, is DVKVTQSSRYLVKRTGEKVFLECVQDMDHENMFWYRQDPGLGLRLIYFSYDVKMKEKGDIPEGYSVSREKKERFSLILESASTNQTSMYLCASSFRDRGFTGELFFGEGSRLTVL.

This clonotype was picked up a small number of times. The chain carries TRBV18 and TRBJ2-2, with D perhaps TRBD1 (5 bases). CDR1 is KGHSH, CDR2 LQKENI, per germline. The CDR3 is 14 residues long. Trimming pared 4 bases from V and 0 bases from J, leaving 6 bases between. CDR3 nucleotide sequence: TGTGCCAGCTCACAGGGGACGAACACCGGGGAGCTGTTTTTT. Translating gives CASSQGTNTGELFF.

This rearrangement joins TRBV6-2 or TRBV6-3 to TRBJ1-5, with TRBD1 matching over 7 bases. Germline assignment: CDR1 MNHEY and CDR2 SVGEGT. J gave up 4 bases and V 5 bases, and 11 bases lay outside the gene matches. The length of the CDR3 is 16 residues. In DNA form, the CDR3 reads TGTGCCAGCAGTCCCACCTATAGGGGGCTTAATCAGCCCCAGCATTTT. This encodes CASSPTYRGLNQPQHF.

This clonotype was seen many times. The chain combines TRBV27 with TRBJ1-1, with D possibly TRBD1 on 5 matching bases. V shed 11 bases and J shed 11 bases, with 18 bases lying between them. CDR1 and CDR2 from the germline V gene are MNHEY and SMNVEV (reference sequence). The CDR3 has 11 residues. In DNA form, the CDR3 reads TGTGCCGGGGCGGACCGACGGGATGCTTTCTTT. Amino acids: CAGADRRDAFF.

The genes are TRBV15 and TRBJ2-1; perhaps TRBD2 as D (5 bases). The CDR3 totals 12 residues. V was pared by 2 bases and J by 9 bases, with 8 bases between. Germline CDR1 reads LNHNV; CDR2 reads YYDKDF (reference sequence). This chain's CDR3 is CATSRSGFEQFF. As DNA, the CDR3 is TGTGCCACCAGCAGATCGGGATTTGAGCAGTTCTTC.

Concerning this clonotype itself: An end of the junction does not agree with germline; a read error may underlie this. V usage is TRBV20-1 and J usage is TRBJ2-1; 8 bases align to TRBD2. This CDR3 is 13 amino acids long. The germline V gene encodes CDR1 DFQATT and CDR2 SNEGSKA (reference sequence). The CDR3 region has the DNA TGCAGCGCTAGAGACGGGAGGGCCGATGAGCAGTTCTTC. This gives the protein CSARDGRADEQFF.